The sequence of this TCR beta chain was determined in a study of blood T cell repertoires in COVID-19. About the study: From T cells, B-cell-depleted T cells, or PBMCs came the material, which was cDNA or gDNA.

Original handling: Estimation of nucleated cell counts was performed using reference gene primer amplification. The method was immunoSEQ multiplex PCR; TCRdb's version includes in-frame clones alone and lacks a portion of them. The DNA was the basis for D and trimming; V, J and clone size are from that table. The profile shows more than 20,000 clones, about 73% of them singletons. Germline values: CDR1 MDHEN, CDR2 SYDVKM. Losses at the gene ends were 5 bases for V and 4 bases for J; bases not matched to a gene: 14. This CDR3 region has 16 residues. Sequencing input: peripheral blood. This rearrangement joins TRBV28 to TRBJ2-7; the match to TRBD2 covers 7 bases. The origin of this receptor is a human donor in a cohort sampled during active or convalescent COVID-19. The CDR3, as DNA: TGTGCCAGCAGTCAAATCCGACTAGCCGTCCCTTACGAGCAGTACTTC. It specifies CASSQIRLAVPYEQYF. The full variable domain, completed using reference TRBV28 and TRBJ2-7, is DVKVTQSSRYLVKRTGEKVFLECVQDMDHENMFWYRQDPGLGLRLIYFSYDVKMKEKGDIPEGYSVSREKKERFSLILESASTNQTSMYLCASSQIRLAVPYEQYFGPGTRLTVT.